This record covers a single TCR beta chain. The clone's antigen remains unknown. Base qualities are not at hand, and no much larger clone is one base apart. Preparation of the library involved UMI-ligation and nested PCR. An equimolar mix of two oligonucleotides covering both TRBC1 and TRBC2 was used as the beta constant-region primer. The ligated cDNA went through four rounds of PCR with nested alpha and beta constant-region primers together with the SP2 primer. A single-stranded oligonucleotide bearing the SP2 primer plus a 12-nucleotide UMI was ligated onto the 3' end of the cDNA by T4 RNA ligase 1. The ligation reaction was incubated at 16°C for roughly 18-24 hours. PCR2 was typically run as a SYBR Green qPCR and stopped at a predetermined threshold to prevent over-amplification. All purifications after the first were performed with Agencourt AMPure XP magnetic beads. Library amounts were measured by Qubit and library quality was assessed on a TapeStation, where the main peak was expected at around 650 bp. Sequencing of the pooled libraries was done on an Illumina MiSeq using v2 2x251 paired-end kits, which typically yielded roughly 0.85-2 million reads per sample. Each sample was pooled at approximately 4.3 nM, and about 5-7% PhiX was included to help cluster recognition. In the authors' own workflow: Decombinator assigned V and J genes to Demultiplexor-processed FASTQ reads by tag matching, allowing a single base-pair mismatch. Collapsinator relied on UMIs to fix sequencing errors as well as frequency errors caused by PCR heterogeneity. CDR3Translator translated TCRs and extracted CDR3s from the conserved cysteine to the FGXG phenylalanine, flagging non-productive sequences. Gini, Shannon entropy and inverse Simpson indices were calculated on repertoires subsampled to equal numbers of UMI-defined TCRs. Power-law fits to clonotype abundance distributions were performed by maximum likelihood within the linear range. On one naive CD8 sample, the pipeline and MIGEC gave similar UMI counts, unique TCR numbers and clonal distributions. In one analysis, naive TCRs also found in any memory subset of the same donor were removed from the naive repertoire. Repertoires were searched for approximately 7,000 CMV-associated CDR3 sequences compiled from VDJdb and a published dataset. TCRdb trimmed the raw reads at Q25, called clones with MiXCR and kept productive beta chains. Here each entry gathers all rows of one CDR3 protein and keeps the most common genes and DNA. In this record, the V and J calls reflect TCRdb's handling and not the investigators' own analysis. The sample yields roughly 140,000 distinct CDR3 sequences; 15% to 20% were counted once. The ten largest clones represent 0.6% to 0.7% of the sample.

From the second PCR step onward, the TCR alpha chain libraries and the TCR beta chain libraries were amplified separately. To determine each donor's CMV status, fresh PBMCs were stimulated overnight with CMV viral lysate, and IFNgamma production from CD4+ T cells was then assessed. Using Miltenyi beads, CD4 T cells were first positively selected, and CD8 T cells were then positively selected from the CD4-negative fraction. After staining for CD3, CD4, CD8, CD45RA, CD27 and a live/dead dye, cells were sorted on a BD Aria II into four subsets based on CD45RA and CD27. A few healthy volunteers provided blood, and the blood of each volunteer was split into CD4 and CD8 T cells and then into four differentiation subsets. Roughly 120 ml of peripheral blood was collected from each donor, and PBMC were isolated from the blood using Ficoll-Paque PLUS density-gradient centrifugation. After sorting, cells were lysed in RLT buffer, RNA was extracted using a Qiagen RNeasy kit, and the extracted RNA was stored at -80 degrees C.

These data belong to a study of naive and memory T cell subsets (dated by TCRdb to the late 2010s). About the full investigation: An open-source, UMI-based TCR alpha and beta sequencing pipeline was applied to sorted naive and memory peripheral blood T cell subsets. IgG serology results and the functional CMV T cell responses were in complete agreement. RNA was DNase-treated and reverse transcribed with TCR constant-region primers, mostly using SuperScript III. The full study reports these points: A few larger clonotypes were found in naive repertoires, especially CD8, and these larger clonotypes were possibly memory cells re-expressing CD45RA. After error correction, over 90% of naive TCR sequences appeared only once, giving much steeper abundance distributions than memory subsets. The repertoire findings for the naive and memory subsets could not be validated against a ground truth, as none was available. RNA-based TCR counts may be influenced by expression changes linked to T cell activation and differentiation. TCR abundance followed a power law with an exponent that was different for naive and memory subsets but consistent across the three individuals. In both CD4 and CD8 cells, the Gini index increased while Shannon and inverse Simpson diversity decreased from naive through CM, EM and EMRA. Clonotypes were defined as single alpha or beta chain sequences, not paired alpha/beta receptors.

The germline V gene yields SGHRS for CDR1 and YFSETQ for CDR2. Ends trimmed: V by 2 bases, J by 2 bases; bases unmatched to a gene: 2. The CDR3 runs 14 residues from the cysteine to the phenylalanine. The DNA shown is the 42-base CDR3, in frame from base 1. The receptor comes from a human donor in good health. This chain is built from TRBV5-1 and TRBJ2-7, and 9 junction bases match TRBD1. The sample comprised naive CD8+ T cells from blood. The cell subset or site label, as the study defines it: naive T cells, CD45RA high CD27+. The nucleotide sequence is TGCGCCAGCAGCTTCACAGGGGGCCCCTACGAGCAGTACTTC. It is translated as CASSFTGGPYEQYF.